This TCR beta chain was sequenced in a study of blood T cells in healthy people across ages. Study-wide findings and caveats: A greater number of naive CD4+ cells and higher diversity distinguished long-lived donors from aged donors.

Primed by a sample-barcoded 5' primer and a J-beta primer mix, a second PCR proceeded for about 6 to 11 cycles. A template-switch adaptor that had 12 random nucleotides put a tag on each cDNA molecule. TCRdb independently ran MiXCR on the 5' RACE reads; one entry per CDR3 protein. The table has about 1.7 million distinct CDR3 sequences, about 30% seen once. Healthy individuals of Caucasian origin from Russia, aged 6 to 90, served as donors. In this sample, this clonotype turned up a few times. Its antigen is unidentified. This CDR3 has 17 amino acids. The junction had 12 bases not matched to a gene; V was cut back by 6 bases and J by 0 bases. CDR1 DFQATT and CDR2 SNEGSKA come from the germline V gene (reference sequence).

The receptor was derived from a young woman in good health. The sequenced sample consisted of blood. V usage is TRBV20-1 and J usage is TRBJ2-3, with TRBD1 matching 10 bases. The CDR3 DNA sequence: TGCAGTGCCGAGGAGGGACAGGGGCCCACTAGCACAGATACGCAGTATTTT. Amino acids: CSAEEGQGPTSTDTQYF.